The 5 T cell receptor beta chains below come from one sample, sequenced in a study of T cells in Graves' hyperthyroidism and ophthalmopathy. RNA transcripts served as the template for amplifying TCR beta CDR3 regions. TCR CDR3 underwent first-round RT-PCR with the HTBI primer set. TCRdb reanalysed the multiplex PCR reads using MiXCR and keeps one entry per CDR3 protein. Among about 590,000 distinct CDR3 sequences listed, around 14% were seen once. The sample taken for sequencing was blood. The receptor set was obtained from a woman in her thirties with Graves' hyperthyroidism.

This clonotype has at least ten counts. The chain carries TRBV6-1 and TRBJ2-7, with 9 bases matching TRBD1. The CDR3 consists of 15 residues. Germline CDR1 is MNHNS and CDR2 is SASEGT. After removal of 5 bases from V and 4 bases from J, the junction contained 9 bases not matched to a gene. The CDR3 protein is CASSFVPGQGYEQYF. DNA of the CDR3: TGTGCCAGCAGTTTCGTCCCGGGACAGGGATACGAGCAGTACTTC.

This clonotype was counted ten times or more. The chain has TRBV2 and TRBJ2-3, with 10 nucleotides matching TRBD2. This CDR3 region has 16 residues. The germline gives CDR1 SNHLY, CDR2 FYNNEI. The J segment lost 6 bases and the V segment lost 2 bases, leaving 8 bases of the junction unmatched. CDR3 bases: TGTGCCAGCAGTGAAAGGCCTAGCGGGAGTGGTGATACGCAGTATTTT. Protein: CASSERPSGSGDTQYF.

This chain joins TRBV12-3 or TRBV12-4 and TRBJ2-1, with D hard to call. V lost 3 bases and J 8 bases, leaving 5 bases between the germline ends. The CDR3 loop spans 11 amino acids. Here the CDR3 reads CASSLLHEQFF. The CDR3 DNA reads as TGTGCCAGCAGTTTGTTGCATGAGCAGTTCTTC.

The chain employs TRBV6-1 and TRBJ2-1, with TRBD1 matching over 9 bases. V was pared by 6 bases and J by 2 bases, with 5 bases of the junction left unmatched. Germline CDR1 and CDR2: MNHNS and SASEGT. This CDR3 spans 15 amino acids. As DNA, the CDR3 is TGTGCCAGCAGCCGAACAGGGGGCGCCTACAATGAGCAGTTCTTC. It is translated as CASSRTGGAYNEQFF.

The genes are TRBV9 and TRBJ1-3, with 7 bases matching TRBD1. CDR3 length: 15 amino acids. The germline gives CDR1 SGDLS, CDR2 YYNGEE. V lost 3 bases, J lost 2 bases, and 5 bases stayed unmatched. This CDR3 reads CASSGDREPGNTIYF. The DNA for the CDR3 is TGTGCCAGCAGCGGCGACAGGGAACCTGGAAACACCATATATTTT. The variable domain in full, with the rest retrieved from reference TRBV9 and TRBJ1-3, is DSGVTQTPKHLITATGQRVTLRCSPRSGDLSVYWYQQSLDQGLQFLIQYYNGEERAKGNILERFSAQQFPDLHSELNLSSLELGDSALYFCASSGDREPGNTIYFGEGSWLTVV.